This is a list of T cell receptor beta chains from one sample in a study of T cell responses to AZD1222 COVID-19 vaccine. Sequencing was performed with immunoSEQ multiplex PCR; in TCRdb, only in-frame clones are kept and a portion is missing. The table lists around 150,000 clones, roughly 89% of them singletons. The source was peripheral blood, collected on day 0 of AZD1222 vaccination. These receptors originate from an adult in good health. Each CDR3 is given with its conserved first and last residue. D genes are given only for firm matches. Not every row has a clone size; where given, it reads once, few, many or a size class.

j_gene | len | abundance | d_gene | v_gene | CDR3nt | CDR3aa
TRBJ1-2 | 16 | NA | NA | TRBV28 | TGTGCCAGCAGTTCCCCCGCTAATCAGGGAAACTATGGCTACACCTTC | CASSSPANQGNYGYTF
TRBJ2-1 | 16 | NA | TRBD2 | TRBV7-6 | TGTGCCAGCAGCTTAGGCGGGAGTGGAGATATGGATGAGCAGTTCTTC | CASSLGGSGDMDEQFF
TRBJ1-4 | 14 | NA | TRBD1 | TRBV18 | TGTGCCACCAAATCGGGACAGGGTTCTGAAAAACTGTTTTTT | CATKSGQGSEKLFF
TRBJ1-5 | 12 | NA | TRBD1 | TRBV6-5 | TGTGCCAGCAACAGGGGGCACATTCCCCAGCATTTT | CASNRGHIPQHF
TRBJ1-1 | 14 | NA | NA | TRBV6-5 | TGTGCCACCACCGGAGGGGCCATGAACACTGAAGCTTTCTTT | CATTGGAMNTEAFF
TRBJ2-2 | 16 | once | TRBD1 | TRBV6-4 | TGTGCCAGCATTGGACCGGGACAGGGGTACACCGGGGAGCTGTTTTTT | CASIGPGQGYTGELFF
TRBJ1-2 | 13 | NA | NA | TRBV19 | TGTGCCAGTAGCCAACAGGGCAACTATGGCTACACCTTC | CASSQQGNYGYTF
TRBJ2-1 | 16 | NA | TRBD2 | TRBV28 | TGTGCCAGCAGCCTCATCAGCGGGGGGTCCTACAATGAGCAGTTCTTC | CASSLISGGSYNEQFF
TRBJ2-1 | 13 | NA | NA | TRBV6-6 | TGTGCCAGCACACCCCTAGCGAGGGGTGAGCAGTTCTTC | CASTPLARGEQFF
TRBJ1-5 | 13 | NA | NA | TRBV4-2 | TGTGCCAGCAGCCCTCTGTTGGATCAGCCCCAGCATTTT | CASSPLLDQPQHF